There are many counts of the clone carrying this T cell receptor beta chain. As yet, its antigen is unknown. In TCRdb, the 5' RACE reads were re-called with MiXCR into one record per CDR3 protein. This sample has more than 250,000 distinct CDR3 sequences, with roughly 17% found just once. This entry is derived from a study of T-cell memory formation after mild COVID-19. Overall study: The TCR clusters were mostly specific to one donor. General observations from the study: Day 15 to 85 contracting clones showed balanced CD4/CD8; day 15 to 37 expanders favored CD4+.

Trimming shortened V by 4 bases and J by 8 bases, and 16 bases separated the two germline ends. Germline V gene lookup returns CDR1 SGHRS and CDR2 YFSETQ. The CDR3 has 15 amino acids. This clonotype was sampled from a man aged 18 to 29 who had mild COVID-19 (a few samples of this study predate the infection). Cell type and time point are not known. The specimen was PBMCs or a T cell subset sorted from them (not recorded which). This sequence joins TRBV5-1 and TRBJ1-6, with D possibly being TRBD1 (5 bases). CDR3 sequence reads: CASSPDAGRYSPLHF. The CDR3, as DNA: TGCGCCAGCAGCCCGGACGCAGGGAGGTATTCACCCCTCCACTTT.